The 31 T cell receptor beta chains reported below all come from one sample, sequenced in a study of cytomegalovirus exposure and HLA in healthy donors (dated by TCRdb to 2016 to 2017). The library was prepared using the immunoSEQ multiplex PCR assay. The multiplex PCR relied on a mix of 60 forward primers for TCR Vbeta segments and 13 reverse primers for TCR Jbeta segments. TCRdb re-hosts the immuneACCESS table, in-frame sequences only. Its copies lack some clones; in the studies checked, an unresolved V gene accounts for under half of them, and the cause for the rest is not known. For this sample there are 100,000 to 150,000 clones; over 70% appear just once. The ten largest make up about 4% of the sample. Sequences were obtained from PBMCs. These receptors were collected from a woman aged 40 to 50 in good health and CMV-seronegative.

This chain connects TRBV25-1 to TRBJ1-5, with D hard to call. V lost 3 bases and J 9 bases, leaving 15 bases between the germline ends. Germline lookup yields CDR1 MGHDK and CDR2 SYGVNS. The CDR3 consists of 14 residues. CDR3 protein: CASSDQGRERPQHF. DNA for the CDR3: TGTGCCAGCAGTGACCAAGGGAGGGAAAGGCCCCAGCATTTT.

This sequence joins TRBV7-9 and TRBJ2-3, with D possibly matching TRBD1 (6 bases). CDR1 is SEHNR, CDR2 FQNEAQ, per germline (reference sequence). The CDR3 has 15 amino acids. Trimming pared 5 bases from V and 0 bases from J, leaving 12 bases between. The CDR3 sequence is CASSQRQASTDTQYF. In nucleotides, the CDR3 is TGTGCCAGCAGCCAGAGACAGGCTAGCACAGATACGCAGTATTTT.

This chain connects TRBV29-1 to TRBJ1-6; no clear D gene. Germline V lookup: CDR1 SQVTM, CDR2 ANQGSEA. V lost 5 bases, J lost 6 bases, and 17 bases lay in between. The length of the CDR3 is 15 residues. Here the CDR3 DNA reads TGCAGCGTTCGGGTCGAGGGATCTTTTAATTCACCCCTCCACTTT. The encoded protein is CSVRVEGSFNSPLHF.

The chain is built from TRBV28 and TRBJ2-5; TRBD1 matches at 7 bases. There are 13 residues in the CDR3. J lost 3 bases, V lost 6 bases, and 4 bases had no gene match. Germline V gene sequence: CDR1 MDHEN, CDR2 SYDVKM. CDR3 sequence: CASRLTGEETQYF. In DNA form, the CDR3 reads TGTGCCAGCAGACTCACAGGGGAAGAGACCCAGTACTTC.

This chain uses TRBV11-3 with TRBJ2-7; maybe TRBD1 (6 bases). Germline V gives CDR1 SGHNT, CDR2 YENEEA. CDR3 size: 14 residues. V lost 7 bases, J lost 6 bases, and 19 bases lay in between. The CDR3 reads CASTRQAFFAEQYF. CDR3 coding DNA: TGTGCCAGCACCCGACAGGCTTTTTTCGCCGAGCAGTACTTC.

The CDR3 sequence: CASSRDRDSNQPQHF. The CDR3 DNA reads as TGTGCCAGCAGTCGGGACAGGGATAGCAATCAGCCCCAGCATTTT. The chain couples TRBV6-1 to TRBJ1-5; TRBD1 aligns across 9 bases. There are 15 residues in the CDR3. J lost 0 bases, V lost 5 bases, and 2 bases had no gene match. Germline V gene data show CDR1 as MNHNS and CDR2 as SASEGT.

This clone was observed a handful of times. A read error may produce the germline difference seen at one junction end. The rearrangement uses TRBV2 and TRBJ1-1; TRBD1 agrees at 7 bases. CDR1 is SNHLY and CDR2 is FYNNEI in the germline V gene. The CDR3 contains 14 residues. The CDR3 spells CASRDRTGNTEAFF. The DNA for the CDR3 is TGTGCCAGCCGTGACCGGACAGGGAACACTGAAGCTTTCTTT.

The chain has TRBV5-1 and TRBJ2-7, with TRBD1 identical over 10 bases. In germline, CDR1 is SGHRS, CDR2 YFSETQ. CDR3 length: 16 amino acids. V was pared by 0 bases and J by 5 bases, with 8 bases of the junction left unmatched. Here the CDR3 reads CASSLGSGTGVDEQYF. The CDR3 DNA reads TGCGCCAGCAGCTTGGGGTCCGGGACAGGGGTTGACGAGCAGTACTTC.

The CDR3 coding sequence is TGCGCCAGCAGCGCTAGCGGAAGGTACAATGAGCAGTTCTTC. It is translated as CASSASGRYNEQFF. The V gene is TRBV5-1, the J gene TRBJ2-1, with 7 nucleotides matching TRBD2. The germline V gene has CDR1 SGHRS and CDR2 YFSETQ. Trimming at V came to 4 bases and at J to 4 bases, leaving 5 bases not matched to a gene. CDR3 size: 14 residues.

This clone was detected once. Written as DNA, the CDR3 is TGTGCCAGCAGTTTCTCGACAGGAGCCTATGGCTACACCTTC. Protein: CASSFSTGAYGYTF. The rearrangement uses TRBV27 and TRBJ1-2; weak D call: TRBD1 (6 bases). The CDR3 spans 14 residues. Looked up from germline, CDR1 is MNHEY and CDR2 is SMNVEV (reference sequence). V dropped 3 bases and J dropped 4 bases, with 12 bases sitting between them.

This chain uses TRBV9 with TRBJ1-2; the D gene is possibly TRBD1 (5 bases). The germline V gene has CDR1 SGDLS and CDR2 YYNGEE. Trimming cost V 0 bases and J 6 bases, with 12 bases left between them. CDR3 size: 14 residues. The CDR3 is CASSVANGRDGYTF. The CDR3 DNA is TGTGCCAGCAGCGTAGCTAACGGCAGGGATGGCTACACCTTC.

The gene calls are TRBV14 and TRBJ2-2; maybe TRBD2 (6 bases). The CDR3 loop spans 13 amino acids. Germline CDR1 SGHDN, CDR2 FVKESK. V lost 8 bases to trimming and J lost 0 bases, with 7 bases between them. The chain's CDR3 is CASRGTNTGELFF. CDR3 bases: TGTGCCAGCCGGGGGACGAACACCGGGGAGCTGTTTTTT.

This chain links TRBV27 with TRBJ2-1; 9 bases agree with TRBD2. Losses at the gene ends were 5 bases for V and 7 bases for J; bases not matched to a gene: 9. The CDR3 sequence is 15 residues long. Germline V gives CDR1 MNHEY, CDR2 SMNVEV (reference sequence). The CDR3 is CASSVGSGRGNEQFF. DNA for the CDR3: TGTGCCAGCAGTGTTGGTAGCGGGAGAGGGAATGAGCAGTTCTTC.

V and J are TRBV13 and TRBJ1-2; D remains unclear. Germline V gene data show CDR1 as PRHDT and CDR2 as FYEKMQ (reference sequence). This CDR3 has 15 residues. V lost 4 bases, J lost 4 bases, and 16 bases lay in between. This CDR3 reads CASSSPSNYPYGYTF. CDR3 sequence (DNA): TGTGCCAGCAGCTCTCCAAGCAACTACCCCTATGGCTACACCTTC.

This chain connects TRBV20-1 to TRBJ1-2, with D perhaps TRBD1 (6 bases). V lost 5 bases and J lost 8, with 12 bases in between. Germline V gene data show CDR1 as DFQATT and CDR2 as SNEGSKA (reference sequence). The CDR3 sequence is 11 residues long. The CDR3 spells CSAETGTGYTF. Here the CDR3 DNA reads TGCAGTGCTGAAACAGGGACCGGCTACACCTTC.

This chain joins TRBV4-1 and TRBJ1-6; weak D call: TRBD1 (5 bases). The germline CDR1 and CDR2 sequences are MGHRA and YSYEKL. The V gene lost 1 base and the J gene lost 9 bases, with 10 bases spanning the gap. This CDR3 contains 14 residues. The CDR3 region is CASSQVSGTSPLHF. CDR3 nucleotides: TGCGCCAGCAGCCAAGTTAGCGGGACTTCACCCCTCCACTTT.

This clone has just a few counts. This rearrangement joins TRBV10-3 to TRBJ2-1, with 9 bases lining up with TRBD2. With 6 bases clipped from V and 2 bases from J, the junction kept 2 bases outside the gene matches. Germline V gene lookup returns CDR1 ENHRY and CDR2 SYGVKD. The CDR3 spans 14 residues. DNA for the CDR3: TGTGCCATCAGGGCTAGCGGGACCTACAATGAGCAGTTCTTC. It codes for CAIRASGTYNEQFF.

The chain is built from TRBV7-9 and TRBJ1-4; no firm D call. CDR1 is SEHNR, CDR2 FQNEAQ, per germline (reference sequence). CDR3 length: 13 residues. The germline V and J ends were trimmed by 1 base and 7 bases, with 7 bases remaining between them. CDR3: CASSLGAFEKLFF. DNA of the CDR3: TGTGCCAGCAGCTTAGGGGCGTTTGAAAAACTGTTTTTT.

The rearrangement uses TRBV5-4 and TRBJ2-7; D unclear. The germline gives CDR1 SGHNT, CDR2 YYREEE (reference sequence). The CDR3 runs to 15 residues. V shed 0 bases and J shed 5 bases, with 15 bases lying between them. The CDR3 region has the DNA TGTGCCAGCAGCTTGGCTCCTTTAGCAAAGAACGAGCAGTACTTC. Translation: CASSLAPLAKNEQYF.

This clone was seen only a few times. The genes are TRBV6-1 and TRBJ1-2, with 7 bases matching TRBD1. The germline V gene has CDR1 MNHNS and CDR2 SASEGT. This CDR3 has 13 amino acids. After removal of 5 bases from V and 4 bases from J, the junction contained 4 bases not matched to a gene. This chain's CDR3 is CASSLGDSYGYTF. The CDR3 coding sequence is TGTGCCAGCAGTTTGGGGGACAGCTATGGCTACACCTTC.

The chain has TRBV18 and TRBJ2-2, with TRBD2 matching 7 bases. Germline V gene data show CDR1 as KGHSH and CDR2 as LQKENI. V gave up 0 bases and J gave up 7 bases; unmatched junction bases: 8. This CDR3 is 16 amino acids long. CDR3 coding DNA: TGTGCCAGCTCACCACCCGATATAACTAGCGTCGGGGAGCTGTTTTTT. Protein: CASSPPDITSVGELFF.

A remark on this clone: The same CDR3 is also encoded by other DNA sequences in this sample. This rearrangement joins TRBV7-2 to TRBJ2-2; 7 bases are shared with TRBD2. V lost 5 bases to trimming and J lost 0 bases; unmatched junction nucleotides: 3. This CDR3 has 15 residues. The V gene's germline CDR1 is SGHTA and CDR2 FQGNSA. The CDR3 spells CASSPGLANTGELFF. CDR3 nucleotides: TGTGCCAGCAGCCCCGGACTAGCGAACACCGGGGAGCTGTTTTTT.

The rearrangement joins TRBV2 to TRBJ2-3; no reliable D call. The CDR3 loop spans 13 amino acids. Trimming took off 1 base at V and 8 bases at J, with 10 bases between the two ends. The germline CDR1 and CDR2 sequences are SNHLY and FYNNEI. CDR3: CASSEDEPSTQYF. CDR3 in DNA: TGTGCCAGCAGTGAAGACGAGCCTAGTACGCAGTATTTT.

This chain uses TRBV27 with TRBJ1-5; D gene uncertain. This CDR3 has 15 residues. Germline CDR1 is MNHEY and CDR2 is SMNVEV (reference sequence). The V end lost 5 bases, the J end lost 2 bases, and 13 bases lay between the germline ends. CDR3 residues: CASSPHGRGNQPQHF. The DNA for the CDR3 is TGTGCCAGCAGTCCCCATGGGAGGGGCAATCAGCCCCAGCATTTT.

The chain links TRBV7-8 to TRBJ1-2; 9 bases fit TRBD1. Germline CDR1 and CDR2: SGHVS and FQNEAQ. V lost 4 bases and J lost 4; bases outside the gene matches: 13. The CDR3 covers 17 residues. As DNA, the CDR3 is TGTGCCAGCAGCTGGTCCGGGACAGGGTCCGCTTCCTATGGCTACACCTTC. Protein product: CASSWSGTGSASYGYTF.

The V gene is TRBV7-2, the J gene TRBJ2-1; 8 bases line up with TRBD1. The CDR3 runs to 14 residues. Germline CDR1 SGHTA, CDR2 FQGNSA. V lost 2 bases and J lost 9; bases outside the gene matches: 6. The CDR3 sequence: CASSLRDRMREQFF. The CDR3 DNA sequence: TGTGCCAGCAGCTTACGGGACAGGATGCGTGAGCAGTTCTTC.

The chain carries TRBV4-1 and TRBJ1-1; D is undetermined. The CDR3 sequence is 14 residues long. The V gene's germline CDR1 is MGHRA and CDR2 YSYEKL. The V end lost 1 base, the J end lost 4 bases, and 10 bases lay between the germline ends. The CDR3 here is CASSQGASATEAFF. In DNA form, the CDR3 reads TGCGCCAGCAGCCAAGGGGCCTCTGCCACTGAAGCTTTCTTT.

The rearrangement links TRBV5-1 to TRBJ2-2; 8 bases line up with TRBD1. The germline V gene encodes CDR1 SGHRS and CDR2 YFSETQ. This CDR3 is built from 16 residues. V shed 5 bases and J 1 base; nucleotides not matched to a gene: 7. The CDR3 loop is CASRPGGDLNTGELFF. CDR3 DNA sequence: TGCGCCAGCAGACCAGGGGGCGACTTGAACACCGGGGAGCTGTTTTTT.

The rearrangement joins TRBV5-1 to TRBJ1-4; no clear D gene. CDR3 length equals 12 residues. V was clipped by 5 bases and J by 3 bases, with 5 bases between them. Germline CDR1 is SGHRS and CDR2 is YFSETQ. CDR3 DNA sequence: TGCGCCAGCAGGGCTGCTAATGAAAAACTGTTTTTT. It encodes CASRAANEKLFF.

This chain joins TRBV6-5 and TRBJ1-1, with 8 bases that match TRBD1. After removal of 10 bases from V and 1 base from J, the junction contained 8 bases not matched to a gene. In germline, CDR1 is MNHEY, CDR2 SVGAGI. The CDR3 consists of 14 residues. The CDR3 spells CATKDRESNTEAFF. For the CDR3, the DNA is TGTGCCACCAAGGACAGGGAATCGAACACTGAAGCTTTCTTT.

A word on this clone: Mismatch with germline at one junction end may stem from a read error. The rearrangement joins TRBV7-7 to TRBJ1-5, with D hard to call. CDR3 length: 15 residues. Germline CDR1 reads SSHAT; CDR2 reads FNYEAQ (reference sequence). The CDR3 loop is CASSLVRGDYQPQHF. DNA for the CDR3: TGTGCTAGCAGCTTAGTCCGGGGAGACTATCAGCCCCAGCATTTT.